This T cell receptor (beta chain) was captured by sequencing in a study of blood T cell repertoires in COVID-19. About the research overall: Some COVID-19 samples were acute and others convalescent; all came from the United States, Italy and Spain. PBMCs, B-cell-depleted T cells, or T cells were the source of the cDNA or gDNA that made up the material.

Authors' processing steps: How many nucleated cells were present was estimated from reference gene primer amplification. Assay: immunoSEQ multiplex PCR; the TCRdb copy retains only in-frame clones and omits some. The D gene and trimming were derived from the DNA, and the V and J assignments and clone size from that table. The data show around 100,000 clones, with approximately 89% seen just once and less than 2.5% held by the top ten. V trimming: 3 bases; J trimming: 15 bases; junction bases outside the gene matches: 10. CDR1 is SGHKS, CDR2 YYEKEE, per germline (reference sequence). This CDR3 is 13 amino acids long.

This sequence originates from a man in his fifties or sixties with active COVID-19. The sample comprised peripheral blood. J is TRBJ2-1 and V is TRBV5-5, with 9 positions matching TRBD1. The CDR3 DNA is TGTGCCAGCAGCTGGGACTCGGGACAGGGACTGTTCTTC. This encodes CASSWDSGQGLFF.